One sample yielded the 11 T cell receptor beta chains listed below, sequenced in a study of CD8+CD57+ T cells in acquired aplastic anemia. The template for TCR beta VDJ and CDR3 sequence profiling was genomic DNA. MiXCR was run by TCRdb on the reads, yielding one entry per CDR3 protein. The sample lists around 430,000 distinct CDR3 sequences, about a third occurring once. Sequencing involved patients with CD8+CD57+ cell expansion previously shown by flow cytometry. The material sequenced was sorted CD4+, CD8+, or CD8+CD57+ T cells (not recorded which) from PBMCs. Receptor source: a human donor with aplastic anemia.

This clonotype was picked up many times. The V and J genes are TRBV2 and TRBJ2-1, with 9 positions matching TRBD1. Germline V gene lookup returns CDR1 SNHLY and CDR2 FYNNEI. CDR3 length equals 13 residues. V was pared by 6 bases and J by 5 bases, with 2 bases of the junction left unmatched. CDR3 nucleotides: TGTGCCAGCAGCGGGACAGGGAACAATGAGCAGTTCTTC. Translated, it gives CASSGTGNNEQFF. Together with reference TRBV2 and TRBJ2-1, the CDR3 gives the full variable domain: EPEVTQTPSHQVTQMGQEVILRCVPISNHLYFYWYRQILGQKVEFLVSFYNNEISEKSEIFDDQFSVERPDGSNFTLKIRSTKLEDSAMYFCASSGTGNNEQFFGPGTRLTVL.

The table lists this clonotype with many counts. This chain links TRBV11-1 with TRBJ2-3; maybe TRBD2 (6 bases). This CDR3 comprises 16 residues. V lost 0 bases, J lost 1 base, and 11 bases lay in between. The germline V gene has CDR1 SGHAT and CDR2 FQDESV (reference sequence). CDR3 residues: CASSLAIGTRTDTQYF. DNA of the CDR3: TGTGCCAGCAGCTTAGCGATAGGGACTCGCACAGATACGCAGTATTTT.

J is TRBJ2-6 and V is TRBV24-1; no definite D call. Trimming removed 7 bases from V and 13 bases from J, with 1 base in between. CDR1 and CDR2 (germline): KGHDR, SFDVKD. This CDR3 region has 8 residues. The CDR3, as DNA: TGTGCCACCAGAGTCCTGACTTTC. It yields the protein CATRVLTF.

V gene TRBV25-1 combines with J gene TRBJ2-3; 7 bases are a match to TRBD1. V was pared by 5 bases and J by 2 bases, with 7 bases of the junction left unmatched. CDR1 MGHDK and CDR2 SYGVNS come from the germline V gene. This CDR3 is 15 amino acids long. CDR3: CASSSRDSDTDTQYF. CDR3 coding DNA: TGTGCCAGCAGTAGCCGGGACAGCGACACAGATACGCAGTATTTT.

About this clonotype: The junction departs from the called germline gene at one end, perhaps through a read error. This chain connects TRBV28 to TRBJ2-7; possibly TRBD1 or TRBD2 for D (5 bases each). CDR1 MDHEN and CDR2 SYDVKM come from the germline V gene. There are 13 residues in the CDR3. CDR3 in amino acids: CASISPGTYERYF. The CDR3 nucleotides read TGTGCCAGCATCAGCCCGGGGACCTACGAGCGGTACTTC. Full variable domain (outside the CDR3, taken from reference TRBV28 and TRBJ2-7): DVKVTQSSRYLVKRTGEKVFLECVQDMDHENMFWYRQDPGLGLRLIYFSYDVKMKEKGDIPEGYSVSREKKERFSLILESASTNQTSMYLCASISPGTYERYFGPGTRLTVT.

This clonotype was seen a handful of times. The V call is TRBV25-1, the J call TRBJ1-6; TRBD1 agrees at 7 bases. Germline CDR1 and CDR2: MGHDK and SYGVNS. The CDR3 has 16 residues. V shed 5 bases, J shed 10 bases, and the junction held 14 bases outside the gene matches. The CDR3 here is CASSYHPPTGRSPLHF. The CDR3 coding sequence is TGTGCCAGCAGTTATCATCCCCCGACAGGGCGCTCACCCCTCCACTTT.

This clonotype has a handful of counts. This sequence joins TRBV19 and TRBJ2-6, with 8 positions matching TRBD1. The CDR3 spans 19 residues. With V trimmed by 6 bases and J by 0 bases, 13 bases remained unmatched. Germline CDR1 reads LNHDA; CDR2 reads SQIVND (reference sequence). CDR3 sequence reads: CASSPIPGQVISGANVLTF. The CDR3 DNA sequence: TGTGCCAGTAGCCCCATACCGGGACAGGTTATCTCTGGGGCCAACGTCCTGACTTTC. Looking up the rest from reference TRBV19 and TRBJ2-6 gives the full variable domain: DGGITQSPKYLFRKEGQNVTLSCEQNLNHDAMYWYRQDPGQGLRLIYYSQIVNDFQKGDIAEGYSVSREKKESFPLTVTSAQKNPTAFYLCASSPIPGQVISGANVLTFGAGSRLTVL.

A few counts support this clonotype. The chain is built from TRBV9 and TRBJ2-7; possibly TRBD1 for D (5 bases). The V gene's germline CDR1 is SGDLS and CDR2 YYNGEE. V was pared by 1 base and J by 0 bases, with 11 bases between. This CDR3 spans 15 amino acids. The CDR3 spells CASSVFTDSSYEQYF. DNA for the CDR3: TGTGCCAGCAGCGTATTTACTGACAGCTCCTACGAGCAGTACTTC.

This clonotype was observed a few times. The chain employs TRBV20-1 and TRBJ2-7, with no clear D. The germline V gene encodes CDR1 DFQATT and CDR2 SNEGSKA (reference sequence). CDR3 length equals 15 residues. V was pared by 0 bases and J by 2 bases, with 14 bases between. The CDR3 protein is CSARDRRVFAYEQYF. The DNA for the CDR3 is TGCAGTGCTAGAGATCGTCGGGTGTTCGCCTACGAGCAGTACTTC.

The chain uses TRBV20-1 and TRBJ1-1, with TRBD1 matching over 7 bases. CDR1 and CDR2 (germline): DFQATT, SNEGSKA (reference sequence). V lost 1 base to trimming and J lost 0 bases; unmatched junction nucleotides: 5. This CDR3 is built from 15 residues. The CDR3 spells CSARVGTAMNTEAFF. In DNA, the CDR3 is TGCAGTGCTAGAGTAGGGACAGCTATGAACACTGAAGCTTTCTTT.

In this sample, this clonotype turned up once. One end of the junction does not line up with germline, which may come from a read error. This chain uses TRBV7-2 with TRBJ1-6; D is uncertain. The CDR3 loop spans 14 amino acids. Germline lookup yields CDR1 SGHTA and CDR2 FQGNSA. Written as DNA, the CDR3 is TGTGCCAGCAGCTTAGGTGAATTTAATTCACCCCTCCGCTTT. Translating it yields CASSLGEFNSPLRF.